This T cell receptor (beta chain) is drawn from a study of blood T cell repertoires in COVID-19 (TCRdb year 2020). In the study overall: Samples from collaborators originated in the United States, Italy and Spain and spanned both the acute and convalescent phases of COVID-19. The material from the prospective study consisted of cDNA or gDNA derived from T cells, B-cell-depleted T cells, or PBMCs. The dataset comprised deeply sampled blood TCRbeta repertoires from subjects exposed to, actively infected with, or recovered from COVID-19. The repertoires were made available in a free public database intended to serve as a resource for research on the immune response to SARS-CoV-2. Samples were obtained from the ongoing ImmuneRACE study (first 160 participants) and from roughly 1,300 subjects provided by 6 global collaborators. The sample metadata nearly always contained a de-identified subject ID, COVID-19 status, age in years and sex. Where available, HLA class I and class II types were obtained from metadata supplied by the sample provider rather than from assay-based typing.

A remark on this clone: Which antigen it targets is not known. No base quality information exists; no much larger clone differs at one position.

CDR1 is given as ENHRY and CDR2 as SYGVKD, both from the germline V gene. The CDR3 sequence holds 14 residues, the cysteine and phenylalanine included. The DNA shown is the 42-base CDR3, in frame from base 1. The V end gives up 6 bases and the J end 5 bases, leaving 4 bases in the junction not matched to a gene. TCRbeta CDR3 regions were amplified from genomic DNA using the immunoSEQ Assay, a bias-controlled multiplex PCR. Turning to the authors' computational methods: Within the assay, amplification of reference gene primers was used to estimate how many nucleated cells each sample contained. To quantify the absolute abundance of each unique TCRbeta CDR3 rearrangement, sequence reads were collapsed and filtered. For each sample, productive Simpson clonality was calculated as the square root of Simpson's diversity index across productive rearrangements. Not all clones reach the TCRdb copy of this immuneACCESS table, which keeps in-frame sequences only. Checked studies attribute under half of the gap to unresolved V genes and leave the rest unexplained. V and J calls plus clone size are reproduced from that table; the DNA served to infer D and trimming. Present in this sample are under 200,000 clones, around 80% of which were seen just once. The ten largest clones add up to 9.1% of the sample.

Each collaborating institution followed its own protocols to collect whole blood in K2EDTA tubes. Collaborator samples were shipped for TCRbeta analysis as frozen whole blood, isolated PBMCs, or DNA extracted from either sample type. Results and caveats for the whole study, not just this receptor: The quantity of clinical and demographic metadata differed by source and by participant and was supplied without curation.

This receptor chain uses TRBV10-3 and TRBJ1-2; 12 junctional bases match TRBD1. Input material: peripheral blood. This receptor was taken from a woman aged 80 or over with active or convalescent COVID-19. CDR3 reads: CAIRGQGATYGYTF. The sequenced DNA is TGTGCCATCAGGGGACAGGGGGCGACTTATGGCTACACCTTC.